This TCR beta chain was recovered during a study of Tregs in tolerant kidney transplant recipients. Study-level information: Recipients received nonmyeloablative bone marrow transplants from related graft donors, with transient mixed chimerism. The study's findings and limits: The most relevant donor-specific Treg TCRbeta repertoire apparently came from expansion with activated donor B cells.

Unstimulated Tregs (CD4+CD25+CD127-) and CD4+CD25- non-Tregs were sorted from PBMCs. As regards this clone: What it binds is not known.

The protocol was immunoSEQ multiplex PCR, while the TCRdb copy is restricted to in-frame clones and leaves out a portion. Of 95,000 to 120,000 clones listed, about 90% were seen once; the top ten hold approximately 0.3%. Trimming cost V 8 bases and J 5 bases, with 12 bases left between them. Per the germline V gene, CDR1 is LNHDA and CDR2 is SQIVND (reference sequence). This CDR3 region has 12 residues. This receptor was identified in a human donor who received a combined kidney and bone marrow transplant. The sample here was CD4+ T cells from blood, taken before the transplant. The V gene is TRBV19, the J gene TRBJ2-5; tentative D call: TRBD2 (5 bases). The CDR3 coding sequence is TGTGCCAGTGGTGAGGGCGGGGAGACCCAGTACTTC. Protein product: CASGEGGETQYF.